This T cell receptor beta chain was captured in a study of beta chain features in type 1 diabetes. Overall study findings and caveats: Naive, central memory and Treg TCRB repertoires appeared more alike in patients than in healthy donors. When Type 1 diabetes patients were examined, their TCRB CDR3s proved moderately but significantly shorter in all four CD4+ subsets.

Of the isolated RNA, all was reverse transcribed, and so the sequenced material was expressed TCRB transcripts. An average around 3.5 million reads came from naive, central memory and regulatory T cell samples. Sequencing was performed with immunoSEQ multiplex PCR; in TCRdb, only in-frame clones are kept and a portion is missing. The table lists about 280,000 clones, about 15% of them singletons. CD4+ naive, central memory, regulatory and stem cell-like memory cells were sorted via CD45RO/CCR7/CD25/CD127/CD95/CD27. This clone was picked up a small number of times. The antigen remains undetermined. Sequencing was carried out using naive CD4+ T cells from blood. This receptor was identified in a man aged 18 to 29 with type 1 diabetes.

The CDR3 region has the DNA TGTGCCAGCATCGGCGCCGGGGTTTTCTTT. It yields the protein CASIGAGVFF. The V and J genes are TRBV21-1 and TRBJ1-1. TRBV21-1 is deemed a pseudogene. This CDR3 has 10 residues.